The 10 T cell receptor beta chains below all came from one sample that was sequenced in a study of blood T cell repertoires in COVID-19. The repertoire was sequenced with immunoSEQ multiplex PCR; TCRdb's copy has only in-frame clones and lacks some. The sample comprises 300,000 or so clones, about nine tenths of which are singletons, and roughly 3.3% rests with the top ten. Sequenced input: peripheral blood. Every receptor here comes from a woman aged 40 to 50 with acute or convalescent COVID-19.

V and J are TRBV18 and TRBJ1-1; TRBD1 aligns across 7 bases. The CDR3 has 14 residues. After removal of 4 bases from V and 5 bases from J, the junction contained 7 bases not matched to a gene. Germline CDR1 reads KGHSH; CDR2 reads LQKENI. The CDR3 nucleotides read TGTGCCAGCTCACTCTTCGACAGGGAGACTGAAGCTTTCTTT. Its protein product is CASSLFDRETEAFF.

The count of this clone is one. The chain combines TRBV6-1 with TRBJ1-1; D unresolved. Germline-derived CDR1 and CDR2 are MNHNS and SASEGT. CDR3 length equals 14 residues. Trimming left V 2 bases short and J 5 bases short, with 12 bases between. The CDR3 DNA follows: TGTGCCAGCAGTGAAAGTGAAAGCCGAACTGAAGCTTTCTTT. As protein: CASSESESRTEAFF.

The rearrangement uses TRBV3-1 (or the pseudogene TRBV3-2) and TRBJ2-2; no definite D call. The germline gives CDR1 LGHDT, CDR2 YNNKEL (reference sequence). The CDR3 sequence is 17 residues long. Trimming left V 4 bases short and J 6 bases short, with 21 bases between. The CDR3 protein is CASSLHMASWSSGELFF. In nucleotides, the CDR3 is TGTGCCAGCAGCCTCCATATGGCATCGTGGTCCTCCGGGGAGCTGTTTTTT.

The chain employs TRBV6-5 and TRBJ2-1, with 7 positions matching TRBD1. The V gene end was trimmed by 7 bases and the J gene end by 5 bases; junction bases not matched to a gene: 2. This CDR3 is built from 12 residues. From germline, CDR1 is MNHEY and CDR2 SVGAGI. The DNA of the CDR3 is TGTGCCAGCAAGGACAGGCACAATGAGCAGTTCTTC. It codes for CASKDRHNEQFF.

The CDR3 sequence: CASSERRDQPQHF. CDR3 DNA sequence: TGTGCCAGCAGTGAACGACGGGATCAGCCCCAGCATTTT. The J gene is TRBJ1-5, the V gene TRBV6-1, with D unclear. CDR1 is MNHNS, CDR2 SASEGT, per germline. The CDR3 runs 13 residues. The ends were cut back, 2 bases at V and 5 bases at J, with 7 bases in the middle.

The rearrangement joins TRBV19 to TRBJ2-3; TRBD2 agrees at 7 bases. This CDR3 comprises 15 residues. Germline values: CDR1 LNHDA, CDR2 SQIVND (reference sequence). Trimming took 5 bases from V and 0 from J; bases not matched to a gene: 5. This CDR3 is CASSASGVSTDTQYF. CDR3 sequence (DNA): TGTGCCAGTAGTGCGAGCGGGGTTAGCACAGATACGCAGTATTTT. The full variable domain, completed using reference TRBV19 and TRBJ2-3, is DGGITQSPKYLFRKEGQNVTLSCEQNLNHDAMYWYRQDPGQGLRLIYYSQIVNDFQKGDIAEGYSVSREKKESFPLTVTSAQKNPTAFYLCASSASGVSTDTQYFGPGTRLTVL.

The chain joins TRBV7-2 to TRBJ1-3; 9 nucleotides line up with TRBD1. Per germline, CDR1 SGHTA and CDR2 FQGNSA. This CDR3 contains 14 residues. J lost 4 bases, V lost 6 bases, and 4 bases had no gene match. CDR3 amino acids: CASRGGQGGNTIYF. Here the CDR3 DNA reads TGTGCCAGCAGGGGCGGACAGGGGGGAAACACCATATATTTT.

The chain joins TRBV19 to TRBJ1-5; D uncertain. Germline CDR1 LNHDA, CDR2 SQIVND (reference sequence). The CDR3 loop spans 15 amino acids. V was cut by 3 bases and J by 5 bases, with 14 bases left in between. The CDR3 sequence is CASSIMGGVYQPQHF. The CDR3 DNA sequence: TGTGCCAGTAGTATCATGGGCGGGGTTTATCAGCCCCAGCATTTT.

CDR3 nucleotide sequence: TGTGCCTGGAGTATAACGAACGCCCCGCGAACTAATGAAAAACTGTTTTTT. Translation: CAWSITNAPRTNEKLFF. The chain is built from TRBV30 and TRBJ1-4; D is ambiguous. The V end lost 2 bases, the J end lost 1 base, and 17 bases lay between the germline ends. CDR1 and CDR2 from the germline V gene are GTSNPN and SVGIG (reference sequence). This CDR3 is built from 17 residues.

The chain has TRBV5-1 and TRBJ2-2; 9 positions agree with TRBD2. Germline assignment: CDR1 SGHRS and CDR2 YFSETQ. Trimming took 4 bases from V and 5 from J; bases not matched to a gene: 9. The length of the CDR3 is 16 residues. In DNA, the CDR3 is TGCGCCAGCAGCGGGGAGCGGGGGGCGCGGACCGGGGAGCTGTTTTTT. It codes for CASSGERGARTGELFF. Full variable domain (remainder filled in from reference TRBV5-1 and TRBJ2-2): KAGVTQTPRYLIKTRGQQVTLSCSPISGHRSVSWYQQTPGQGLQFLFEYFSETQRNKGNFPGRFSGRQFSNSRSEMNVSTLELGDSALYLCASSGERGARTGELFFGEGSRLTVL.